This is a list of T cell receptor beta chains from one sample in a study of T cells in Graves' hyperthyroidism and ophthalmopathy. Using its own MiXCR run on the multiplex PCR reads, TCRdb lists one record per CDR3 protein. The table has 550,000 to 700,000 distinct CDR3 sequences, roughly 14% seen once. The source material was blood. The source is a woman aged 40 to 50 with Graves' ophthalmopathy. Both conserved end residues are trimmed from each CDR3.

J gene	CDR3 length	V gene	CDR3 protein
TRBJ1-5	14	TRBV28	ASSFGTGRSNQPQH
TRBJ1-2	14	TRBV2	ASMETGFSLDPGYT
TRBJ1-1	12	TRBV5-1	ASSVTGTDTEAF
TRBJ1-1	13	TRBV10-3	AISESVGGRTEAF
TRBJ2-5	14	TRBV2	ASSEADGRDEETQY
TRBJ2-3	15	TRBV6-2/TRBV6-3	ASSYSFQSASTDTQY
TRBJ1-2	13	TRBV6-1	ASSAGQGANYGYT
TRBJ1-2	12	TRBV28	ASSAPGQGDGYT
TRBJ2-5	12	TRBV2	ASSPDYVRETQY
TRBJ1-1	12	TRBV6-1	ATLGRWGDTEAF
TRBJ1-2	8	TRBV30	ACRECGYT
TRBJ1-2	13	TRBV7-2	ASSRTGQGAYGYT
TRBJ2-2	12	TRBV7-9	ASSPRTKTGELF
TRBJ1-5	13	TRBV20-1	SARDWRRGDQPQH
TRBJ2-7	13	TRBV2	ASSEYQGLNYEQY
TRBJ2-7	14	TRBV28	ASSFSGLAGYYEQY
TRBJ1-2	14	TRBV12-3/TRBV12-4	ASSLSQWGGGDGYT
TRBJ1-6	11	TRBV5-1	ASRSTEPSPLH
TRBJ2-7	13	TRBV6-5	ASITGGGSANEQY
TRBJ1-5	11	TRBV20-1	SARADTDQPQH
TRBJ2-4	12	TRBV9	ASSPQREVNIQY
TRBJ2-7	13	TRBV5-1	ASSLGLAGVSEQY
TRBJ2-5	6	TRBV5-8	ASWNQY
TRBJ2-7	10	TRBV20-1	SLPGAPGEQY
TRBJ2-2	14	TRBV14	ASSQKMTANTGELF
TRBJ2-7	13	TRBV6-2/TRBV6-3	ASTPRGQGIGEQY
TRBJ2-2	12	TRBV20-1	SARGLAGTGELF
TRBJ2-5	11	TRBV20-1	SAIRTPQETQY
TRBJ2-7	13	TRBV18	ASSPQTSGRSEQY